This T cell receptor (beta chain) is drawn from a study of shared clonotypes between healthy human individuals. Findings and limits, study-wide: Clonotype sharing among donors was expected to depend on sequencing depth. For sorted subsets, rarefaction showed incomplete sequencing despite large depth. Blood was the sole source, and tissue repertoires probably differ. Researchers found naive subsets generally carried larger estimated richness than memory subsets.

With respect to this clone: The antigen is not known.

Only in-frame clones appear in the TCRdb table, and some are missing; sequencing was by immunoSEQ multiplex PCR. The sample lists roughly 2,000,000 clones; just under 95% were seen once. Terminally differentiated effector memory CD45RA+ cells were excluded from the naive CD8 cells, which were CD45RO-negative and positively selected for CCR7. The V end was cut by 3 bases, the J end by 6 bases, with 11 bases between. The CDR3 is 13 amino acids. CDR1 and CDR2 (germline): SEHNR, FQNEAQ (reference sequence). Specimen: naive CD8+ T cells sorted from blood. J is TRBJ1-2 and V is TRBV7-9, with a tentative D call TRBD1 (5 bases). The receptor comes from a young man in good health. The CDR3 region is CASSFDGADGYTF. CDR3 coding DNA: TGTGCCAGCAGCTTCGATGGGGCCGATGGCTACACCTTC.